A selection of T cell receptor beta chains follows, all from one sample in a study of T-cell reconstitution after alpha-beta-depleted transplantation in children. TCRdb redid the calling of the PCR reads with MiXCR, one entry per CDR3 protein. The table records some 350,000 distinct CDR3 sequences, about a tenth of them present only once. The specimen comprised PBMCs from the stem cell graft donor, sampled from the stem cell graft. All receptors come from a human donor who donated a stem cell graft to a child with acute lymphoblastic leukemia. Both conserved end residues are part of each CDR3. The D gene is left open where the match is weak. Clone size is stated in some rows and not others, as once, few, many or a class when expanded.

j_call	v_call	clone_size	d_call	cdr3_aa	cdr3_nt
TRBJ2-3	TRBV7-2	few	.	CASSENGDTQYF	TGTGCCAGCAGCGAGAATGGGGATACGCAGTATTTT
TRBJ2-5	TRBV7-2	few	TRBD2	CASSASAGVRTQYF	TGTGCCAGCAGCGCAAGCGCGGGGGTACGGACCCAGTACTTC
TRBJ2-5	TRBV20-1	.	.	CSAPRAGAEETQYF	TGCAGTGCCCCTAGGGCGGGGGCCGAGGAGACCCAGTACTTC
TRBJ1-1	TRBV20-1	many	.	CSARDLGGGPVAFF	TGCAGTGCTAGAGATCTGGGAGGCGGACCCGTCGCTTTCTTT
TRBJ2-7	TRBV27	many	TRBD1	CASSLTGVSSYEQYF	TGTGCCAGCAGTTTGACAGGGGTGAGCTCCTACGAGCAGTACTTC
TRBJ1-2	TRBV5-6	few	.	CASSHRNRLNYGYTF	TGTGCCAGCAGCCATCGAAACAGGTTAAACTATGGCTACACCTTC
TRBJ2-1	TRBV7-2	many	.	CASSLVQADRYNEQFF	TGTGCCAGCAGCTTAGTCCAAGCGGATAGATACAATGAGCAGTTCTTC
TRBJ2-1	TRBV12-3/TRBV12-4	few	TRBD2	CASSSSEAAGGPYNEQFF	TGTGCCAGCAGTTCCTCCGAGGCAGCGGGAGGACCCTACAATGAGCAGTTCTTC
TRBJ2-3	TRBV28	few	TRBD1	CASSYNRGPTDTQYF	TGTGCCAGCAGTTATAACAGGGGGCCCACAGATACGCAGTATTTT
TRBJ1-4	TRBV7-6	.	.	CASKDGINEKLFF	TGTGCCAGCAAAGACGGTATTAATGAAAAACTGTTTTTT
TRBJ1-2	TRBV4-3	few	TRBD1	CASSEDRGTFNYGYTF	TGCGCCAGCAGCGAAGACAGGGGGACCTTTAACTATGGCTACACCTTC
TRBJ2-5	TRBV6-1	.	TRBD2	CASRVLAGGQTQYF	TGTGCCAGCAGAGTACTAGCGGGAGGACAGACCCAGTACTTC
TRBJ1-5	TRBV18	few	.	CASSGEQSNQPQHF	TGTGCCAGCTCAGGGGAGCAAAGCAATCAGCCCCAGCATTTT
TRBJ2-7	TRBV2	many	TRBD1	CASSAGTGKNEQYF	TGTGCCAGCAGCGCCGGGACAGGGAAGAACGAGCAGTACTTC
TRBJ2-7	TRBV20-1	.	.	CSASGSGDSYEQYF	TGCAGTGCTAGTGGGAGCGGTGACTCCTACGAGCAGTACTTC
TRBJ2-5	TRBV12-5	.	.	CASGLVLGAQRYQETQYF	TGTGCTAGTGGTTTGGTACTGGGGGCCCAGCGGTACCAAGAGACCCAGTACTTC
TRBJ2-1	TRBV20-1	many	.	CSAGRTEQFF	TGCAGTGCCGGCCGGACTGAGCAGTTCTTC
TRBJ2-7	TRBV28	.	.	CASSLGMEQYF	TGTGCCAGCAGTTTGGGCATGGAGCAGTACTTC
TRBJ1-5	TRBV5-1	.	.	CASSLVAGNGQPQHF	TGCGCCAGCAGCTTGGTTGCAGGGAACGGGCAGCCCCAGCATTTT
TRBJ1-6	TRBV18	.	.	CASSPQGLGSPLHF	TGTGCCAGCTCACCACAAGGGCTGGGTTCACCCCTCCACTTT
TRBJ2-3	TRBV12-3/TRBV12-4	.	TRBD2	CASSSTSGDTDTQYF	TGTGCCAGCAGCTCTACTAGCGGAGACACAGATACGCAGTATTTT
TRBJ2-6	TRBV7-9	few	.	CASIDISVGANVLTF	TGTGCCAGCATAGACATCTCTGTAGGGGCCAACGTCCTGACTTTC
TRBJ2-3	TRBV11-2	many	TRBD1	CASSSRQGQPTDTQYF	TGTGCCAGCAGCTCCCGACAGGGGCAACCCACAGATACGCAGTATTTT
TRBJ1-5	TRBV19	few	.	CASRFRDQPQHF	TGTGCCAGTAGGTTCCGCGATCAGCCCCAGCATTTT
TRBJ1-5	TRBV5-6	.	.	CASSFSTADQPQHF	TGTGCCAGCAGCTTCTCAACGGCTGATCAGCCCCAGCATTTT
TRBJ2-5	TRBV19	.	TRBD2	CASSTSGGQQQETQYF	TGTGCCAGTAGTACTAGCGGGGGTCAGCAGCAAGAGACCCAGTACTTC
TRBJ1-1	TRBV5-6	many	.	CASSPDGEVVEAFF	TGTGCCAGCAGCCCCGATGGGGAGGTTGTGGAAGCTTTCTTT
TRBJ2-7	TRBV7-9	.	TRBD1	CASCFTGTGVYEQYF	TGTGCCAGCTGTTTTACCGGGACAGGGGTGTACGAGCAGTACTTC